This is a list of T cell receptor beta chains from one sample in a study of Ad26.COV2.S vaccination and SARS-CoV-2 variants. TCRdb keeps only in-frame clones here, not all; method: immunoSEQ multiplex PCR. This table has approximately 500,000 clones, roughly 85% appearing once. The sample in question was peripheral blood, obtained in a trial of Ad26.COV2.S vaccine versus placebo. The receptors shown here come from a person between 18 and 59 years old who received the Ad26.COV2.S COVID-19 vaccine or a placebo. The conserved cysteine and the conserved F or W are not part of the CDR3 here.

v_call | cdr3_aa
TRBV10-3 | AISGDTVRSEAF
TRBV2 | ASTDPDEQY
TRBV20-1 | SAFGYT
TRBV11-2 | ASSPGAQETQY
TRBV24-1 | ATSGNPTMETQY
TRBV18 | ASSPDLVNEQF
TRBV7-2 | ASSPFGLSNTGELF
TRBV29-1 | SVFGEKETQY
TRBV3-1/TRBV3-2 | ASTLRDPGANVLT
TRBV29-1 | SVEGGGQGTEAF
TRBV5-1 | ASSYRVGGNTEAF
TRBV27 | ASSPTPSERTQY
TRBV10-3 | AISAGLADSYEQY
TRBV29-1 | SVRTGVDEAF
TRBV5-1 | ASSLVGGPGTEAF
TRBV7-2 | ASSLRWGVETQY
TRBV18 | ASSRLDIGELF
TRBV7-2 | ASSLVASGTSSYNEQF
TRBV30 | AWPNDRGQSSYNEQF
TRBV2 | ASRAGQLNTEAF
TRBV2 | ASSETGVGNEQF
TRBV19 | ASRDQLEGGYT
TRBV28 | ASSLGQLSPQH
TRBV19 | ASSSATGDLNEKLF
TRBV19 | ASKTRGIYGYT
TRBV6-4 | ASSDRTGGNTIY
TRBV19 | ASRRGDRGPYNEQF
TRBV7-2 | ASSLFLIGETQY
TRBV5-6 | ASSQRGEQF
TRBV7-2 | ASSRPGAEQF
TRBV7-6 | ASTQNSGNYNEQF
TRBV5-1 | ASSLTVSGNTIY
TRBV12-3/TRBV12-4 | ASGDRGNQPQH